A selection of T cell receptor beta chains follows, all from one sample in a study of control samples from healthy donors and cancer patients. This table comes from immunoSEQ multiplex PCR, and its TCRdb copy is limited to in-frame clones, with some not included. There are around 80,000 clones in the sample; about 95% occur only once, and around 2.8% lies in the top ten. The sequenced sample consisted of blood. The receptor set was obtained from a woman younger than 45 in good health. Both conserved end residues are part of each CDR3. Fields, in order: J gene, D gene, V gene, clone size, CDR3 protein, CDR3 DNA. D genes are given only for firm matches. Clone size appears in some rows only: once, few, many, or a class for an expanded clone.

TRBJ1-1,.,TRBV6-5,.,CASKETGYAEAFF,TGTGCCAGCAAGGAAACAGGGTACGCTGAAGCTTTCTTT
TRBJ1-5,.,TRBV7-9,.,CASSLAEGGTNQPQHF,TGTGCCAGCAGCTTAGCGGAGGGGGGGACGAATCAGCCCCAGCATTTT
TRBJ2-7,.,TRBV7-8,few,CASSSREDDSYEQYF,TGTGCCAGCAGTTCGAGGGAAGATGACTCCTACGAGCAGTACTTC
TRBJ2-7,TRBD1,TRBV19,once,CASSIQTGPYEQYF,TGTGCCAGTAGTATACAGACAGGGCCCTACGAGCAGTACTTC
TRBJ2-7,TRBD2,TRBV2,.,CATPGGGGGYEQYF,TGTGCCACTCCGGGCGGCGGGGGGGGTTACGAGCAGTACTTC
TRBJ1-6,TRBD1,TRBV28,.,CAVYRGNHSPLHF,TGTGCCGTTTACAGGGGTAACCATTCACCCCTCCACTTT
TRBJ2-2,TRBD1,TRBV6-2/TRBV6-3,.,CASSRQGTGELFF,TGTGCCAGCAGTCGACAGGGCACCGGGGAGCTGTTTTTT
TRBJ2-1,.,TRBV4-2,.,CASRGRLGSDNEQFF,TGTGCCAGCAGGGGACGCCTCGGTAGCGACAATGAGCAGTTCTTC
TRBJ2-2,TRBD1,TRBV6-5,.,CASGDSNTGELFF,TGTGCCAGCGGGGACAGTAACACCGGGGAGCTGTTTTTT
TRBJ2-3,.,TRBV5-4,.,CASTTKSSTDTQYF,TGTGCCAGCACCACGAAAAGTAGCACAGATACGCAGTATTTT
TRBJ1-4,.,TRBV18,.,CASSPPSGATNEKLFF,TGTGCCAGCTCACCCCCGTCAGGGGCAACTAATGAAAAACTGTTTTTT
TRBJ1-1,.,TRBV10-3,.,CAISEPGAEAFF,TGTGCCATCAGTGAGCCCGGGGCAGAAGCTTTCTTT
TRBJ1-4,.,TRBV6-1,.,CASSELWGSPNEKLFF,TGTGCCAGCAGTGAGCTTTGGGGGAGCCCTAATGAAAAACTGTTTTTT
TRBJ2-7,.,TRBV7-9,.,CASSPSSEQYF,TGTGCCAGCAGCCCCTCGAGCGAGCAGTACTTC
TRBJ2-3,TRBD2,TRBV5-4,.,CASRGGLAPTDTQYF,TGTGCCAGCAGGGGGGGACTAGCCCCCACAGATACGCAGTATTTT
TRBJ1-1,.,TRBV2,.,CASSSLYTEAFF,TGTGCCAGCAGCTCCCTTTACACTGAAGCTTTCTTT
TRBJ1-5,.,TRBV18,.,CASSLSGYENGNQPQHF,TGTGCCAGCTCACTTAGCGGGTACGAGAATGGCAATCAGCCCCAGCATTTT
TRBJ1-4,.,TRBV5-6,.,CASSWGSGQTNEKLFF,TGTGCCAGCAGCTGGGGGTCGGGCCAAACTAATGAAAAACTGTTTTTT
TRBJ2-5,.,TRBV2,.,CASFGDKENQYF,TGTGCCAGCTTTGGCGACAAAGAGAACCAGTACTTC
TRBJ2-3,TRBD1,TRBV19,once,CASRIRTGGRDTQYF,TGTGCCAGTAGGATTCGGACAGGGGGAAGAGATACGCAGTATTTT
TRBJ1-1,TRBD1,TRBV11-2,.,CASSKQGNTEAFF,TGTGCCAGCAGCAAACAGGGGAATACTGAAGCTTTCTTT
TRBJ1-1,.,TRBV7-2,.,CASSLQVVRSTEAFF,TGTGCCAGCAGCCTTCAGGTAGTGAGGTCCACTGAAGCTTTCTTT
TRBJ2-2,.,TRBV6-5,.,CASSFDWGELFF,TGTGCCAGCAGTTTCGATTGGGGGGAGCTGTTTTTT
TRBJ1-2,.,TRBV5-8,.,CASSFGQDDGYTF,TGTGCCAGCAGCTTCGGTCAGGATGATGGCTACACCTTC
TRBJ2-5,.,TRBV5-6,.,CASSLAGQGQETQYF,TGTGCCAGCAGCTTGGCGGGGCAGGGGCAAGAGACCCAGTACTTC
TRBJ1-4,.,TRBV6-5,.,CASSYSRGGGEKLFF,TGTGCCAGCAGTTACTCACGGGGAGGGGGAGAAAAACTGTTTTTT
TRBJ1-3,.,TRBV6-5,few,CASKAGSTAGNTIYF,TGTGCCAGCAAGGCAGGCTCCACCGCTGGAAACACCATATATTTT
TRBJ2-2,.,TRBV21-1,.,CASSKDGPPGGELFF,TGTGCCAGCAGCAAAGACGGACCTCCCGGGGGGGAGCTGTTTTTT
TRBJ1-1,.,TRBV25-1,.,CASSEFGGNTEAFF,TGTGCCAGCAGTGAATTTGGGGGGAACACTGAAGCTTTCTTT
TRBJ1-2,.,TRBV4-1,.,CASSQVGIYGYTF,TGCGCCAGCAGCCAAGTAGGAATTTATGGCTACACCTTC
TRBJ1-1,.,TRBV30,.,CAWTGGPRVTEAFF,TGTGCCTGGACGGGGGGCCCGCGTGTTACTGAAGCTTTCTTT
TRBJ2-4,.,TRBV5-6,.,CASSFRAGKNIQYF,TGTGCCAGCAGCTTTCGGGCTGGCAAAAACATTCAGTACTTC
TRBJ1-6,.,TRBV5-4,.,CATLDGGGSYNSPLHF,TGTGCCACCTTAGATGGGGGGGGAAGTTATAATTCACCCCTCCACTTT
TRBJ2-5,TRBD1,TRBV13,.,CASSSGQGAKETQYF,TGTGCCAGCAGCTCGGGACAGGGGGCAAAAGAGACCCAGTACTTC
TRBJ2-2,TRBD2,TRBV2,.,CASSEAGLAGGPGELFF,TGTGCCAGCAGTGAAGCTGGACTAGCGGGGGGGCCTGGGGAGCTGTTTTTT